Listed below are T cell receptor beta chains from one sample, sequenced in a study of T-cell reconstitution after alpha-beta-depleted transplantation in children. TCRdb analysed the PCR reads with MiXCR anew, one entry per CDR3 protein. Of hundreds of thousands of distinct CDR3 sequences in the sample, roughly 17% are singletons; the top ten hold roughly 29%. This specimen consisted of PBMCs, mostly from graft donor cells, obtained 360 days after TCRalphabeta/CD19-depleted stem cell transplant. Receptor source: a boy less than two years old who had a stem cell transplant for Wiskott-Aldrich syndrome, so the T cells may come from the graft donor. Each CDR3 is given with its conserved first and last residue. The order of the fields is clone size, D gene, V gene, J gene, CDR3 DNA, CDR3 protein. D genes are given only for firm matches. For some rows the clone size is stated as once, few or many, or as a class when expanded; others skip it.

clone_size: .
d_call: TRBD2
v_call: TRBV7-7
j_call: TRBJ2-2
cdr3_nt: TGTGCCAGCGGGAATAGCGGGGGGGCCGCCGGGGAGCTGTTTTTT
cdr3_aa: CASGNSGGAAGELFF

clone_size: few
d_call: .
v_call: TRBV11-1
j_call: TRBJ2-5
cdr3_nt: TGTGCCAGCAGCCACCGAGGACCGGTAGAGACCCAGTACTTC
cdr3_aa: CASSHRGPVETQYF

clone_size: .
d_call: TRBD2
v_call: TRBV7-2
j_call: TRBJ2-1
cdr3_nt: TGTGCCAGCAGCCCCCGGACTAGTTTCAATGAGCAGTTCTTC
cdr3_aa: CASSPRTSFNEQFF

clone_size: many
d_call: .
v_call: TRBV7-2
j_call: TRBJ2-7
cdr3_nt: TGTGCCAGCAGCTTAGTGTCGGAGCAGTACTTC
cdr3_aa: CASSLVSEQYF

clone_size: .
d_call: TRBD1
v_call: TRBV7-2
j_call: TRBJ2-1
cdr3_nt: TGTGCCAGCAGCTCCCACAGGGGTGGCTCCTACAATGAGCAGTTCTTC
cdr3_aa: CASSSHRGGSYNEQFF

clone_size: few
d_call: .
v_call: TRBV4-1
j_call: TRBJ1-6
cdr3_nt: TGCGCCAGCAGCCGTATAGACCCTAGGAATTCACCCCTCCACTTT
cdr3_aa: CASSRIDPRNSPLHF

clone_size: .
d_call: .
v_call: TRBV12-3/TRBV12-4
j_call: TRBJ2-7
cdr3_nt: TGTGCCAGCACCTCAGGGTACCCAACCTACGAGCAGTACTTC
cdr3_aa: CASTSGYPTYEQYF

clone_size: few
d_call: TRBD2
v_call: TRBV20-1
j_call: TRBJ2-5
cdr3_nt: TGCAGTGCTTTAATGACTAGCGGGAGGGTAGTGGGGATCCAAGAGACCCAGTACTTC
cdr3_aa: CSALMTSGRVVGIQETQYF

clone_size: few
d_call: .
v_call: TRBV12-3/TRBV12-4
j_call: TRBJ1-6
cdr3_nt: TGTGCCAGCAGTTTCAGGATCTCATCTAATTCACCCCTCCACTTT
cdr3_aa: CASSFRISSNSPLHF

clone_size: few
d_call: TRBD2
v_call: TRBV4-3
j_call: TRBJ2-3
cdr3_nt: TGCGCCAGCAGCCAAGATCGAGCGGGAAACATTCCGCAGTATTTT
cdr3_aa: CASSQDRAGNIPQYF

clone_size: .
d_call: .
v_call: TRBV4-1
j_call: TRBJ2-7
cdr3_nt: TGCGCCAGCAGCCAAGGGATCCCTCGGGACACCAGCTCCTACGAGCAGTACTTC
cdr3_aa: CASSQGIPRDTSSYEQYF

clone_size: .
d_call: .
v_call: TRBV21-1
j_call: TRBJ2-7
cdr3_nt: TGTGCCAGCAGCAAAGTCACTGTGTATCTCTACGAGCAGTACTTC
cdr3_aa: CASSKVTVYLYEQYF

clone_size: few
d_call: .
v_call: TRBV12-3/TRBV12-4
j_call: TRBJ2-6
cdr3_nt: TGTGCCAGCAGTTTCCAGGTTAAATGGTCTGGGGCCAACGTCCTGACTTTC
cdr3_aa: CASSFQVKWSGANVLTF

clone_size: few
d_call: .
v_call: TRBV30
j_call: TRBJ1-2
cdr3_nt: TGTGCCCGAATGACAGGCTATGGCTACACCTTC
cdr3_aa: CARMTGYGYTF

clone_size: few
d_call: TRBD2
v_call: TRBV27
j_call: TRBJ2-1
cdr3_nt: TGTGCCAGCAGTTTCTTAATAGCGGGATGGTACAATGAGCAGTTCTTC
cdr3_aa: CASSFLIAGWYNEQFF

clone_size: .
d_call: .
v_call: TRBV12-3/TRBV12-4
j_call: TRBJ2-2
cdr3_nt: TGTGCCAGCAGTTTCCGGGATGGCCCGACCGGGGAGCTGTTTTTT
cdr3_aa: CASSFRDGPTGELFF

clone_size: many
d_call: .
v_call: TRBV12-3/TRBV12-4
j_call: TRBJ2-3
cdr3_nt: TGTGCCAGCAGCCCGGAGGATACGCAGTATTTT
cdr3_aa: CASSPEDTQYF

clone_size: few
d_call: TRBD1
v_call: TRBV3-1
j_call: TRBJ2-2
cdr3_nt: TGTGCCAGCAGCCGTCGAGTCCACAGGGGGTTGGGGGAGCTGTTTTTT
cdr3_aa: CASSRRVHRGLGELFF

clone_size: .
d_call: .
v_call: TRBV12-3/TRBV12-4
j_call: TRBJ2-5
cdr3_nt: TGTGCCAGCACCCTAGGACACCCCACAGTTGGCCAGTACTTC
cdr3_aa: CASTLGHPTVGQYF

clone_size: few
d_call: .
v_call: TRBV3-1
j_call: TRBJ2-1
cdr3_nt: TGTGCCAGCAGCCAAGATCTGGGGTACTACAATGAGCAGTTCTTC
cdr3_aa: CASSQDLGYYNEQFF

clone_size: .
d_call: .
v_call: TRBV12-3/TRBV12-4
j_call: TRBJ2-5
cdr3_nt: TGTGCCAGCAGTCCATTGCTCGGGACCAAGCAAGAGACCCAGTACTTC
cdr3_aa: CASSPLLGTKQETQYF

clone_size: few
d_call: .
v_call: TRBV6-2/TRBV6-3
j_call: TRBJ2-2
cdr3_nt: TGTGCCAGCAGTTACCGGCGGGAGAACACCGGGGAGCTGTTTTTT
cdr3_aa: CASSYRRENTGELFF

clone_size: medium-sized
d_call: .
v_call: TRBV20-1
j_call: TRBJ2-7
cdr3_nt: TGCAGTGCTAGAGGTTCAGGGGAGTACGAGCAGTACTTC
cdr3_aa: CSARGSGEYEQYF

clone_size: many
d_call: .
v_call: TRBV10-3
j_call: TRBJ2-3
cdr3_nt: TGTGCCATCAGTGGTACAGTGACAGATACGCAGTATTTT
cdr3_aa: CAISGTVTDTQYF

clone_size: few
d_call: .
v_call: TRBV10-3
j_call: TRBJ2-5
cdr3_nt: TGTGCCATCAGTGAGTGGGCCCAGGGCCAAGAGACCCAGTACTTC
cdr3_aa: CAISEWAQGQETQYF

clone_size: few
d_call: TRBD1
v_call: TRBV12-3/TRBV12-4
j_call: TRBJ2-2
cdr3_nt: TGTGCCAGCAGTTTCGGGACAGGGGTGTACACCGGGGAGCTGTTTTTT
cdr3_aa: CASSFGTGVYTGELFF

clone_size: .
d_call: .
v_call: TRBV7-8
j_call: TRBJ1-1
cdr3_nt: TGTGCCAGCAGCTTGGGCAGGGCCATGAACACTGAAGCTTTCTTT
cdr3_aa: CASSLGRAMNTEAFF

clone_size: .
d_call: TRBD1
v_call: TRBV4-1
j_call: TRBJ2-1
cdr3_nt: TGCGCCAGCAGCCAAGGACAGGGGCGATGGGATGAGCAGTTCTTC
cdr3_aa: CASSQGQGRWDEQFF

clone_size: many
d_call: .
v_call: TRBV4-1
j_call: TRBJ2-7
cdr3_nt: TGCGCCAGCAGCCAAGTTCCGGGACGGGGACTGTACGAGCAGTACTTC
cdr3_aa: CASSQVPGRGLYEQYF

clone_size: few
d_call: TRBD1
v_call: TRBV27
j_call: TRBJ2-5
cdr3_nt: TGTGCCAGCAGTCCCCCGACAGGGGCGGGGGAGACCCAGTACTTC
cdr3_aa: CASSPPTGAGETQYF

clone_size: .
d_call: TRBD2
v_call: TRBV20-1
j_call: TRBJ2-1
cdr3_nt: TGCAGTGCTAGATCCCTAGCGGGAGGCTCCTACAATGAGCAGTTCTTC
cdr3_aa: CSARSLAGGSYNEQFF

clone_size: .
d_call: .
v_call: TRBV18
j_call: TRBJ2-1
cdr3_nt: TGTGCCAGCTCACGTGCGGGCAATTCCTACAATGAGCAGTTCTTC
cdr3_aa: CASSRAGNSYNEQFF

clone_size: few
d_call: .
v_call: TRBV7-9
j_call: TRBJ2-4
cdr3_nt: TGTGCCAGCAGCTTAAGGCACATTCAGTACTTC
cdr3_aa: CASSLRHIQYF

clone_size: .
d_call: .
v_call: TRBV27
j_call: TRBJ2-5
cdr3_nt: TGTGCCAGCAGTCCACGAACCCAGAATTCCCAAGAGACCCAGTACTTC
cdr3_aa: CASSPRTQNSQETQYF

clone_size: many
d_call: TRBD1
v_call: TRBV10-3
j_call: TRBJ2-7
cdr3_nt: TGTGCCATCAGGCTGGGACAGGCCTACGAGCAGTACTTC
cdr3_aa: CAIRLGQAYEQYF

clone_size: few
d_call: TRBD1
v_call: TRBV7-2
j_call: TRBJ2-3
cdr3_nt: TGTGCCAGCAGCTTAATGCGGGACAGGGGTCATGGAGATACGCAGTATTTT
cdr3_aa: CASSLMRDRGHGDTQYF

clone_size: few
d_call: .
v_call: TRBV6-2/TRBV6-3
j_call: TRBJ2-7
cdr3_nt: TGTGCCAGCGGAGACAGGCGATCTCCCTACGAGCAGTACTTC
cdr3_aa: CASGDRRSPYEQYF

clone_size: .
d_call: TRBD2
v_call: TRBV25-1
j_call: TRBJ2-3
cdr3_nt: TGTGCCAGCAGTGACCCCTTAGCGGGGGGGCGTTTTGTCAGAGATACGCAGTATTTT
cdr3_aa: CASSDPLAGGRFVRDTQYF

clone_size: few
d_call: TRBD2
v_call: TRBV7-6
j_call: TRBJ2-5
cdr3_nt: TGTGCCAGCAGCTTAGAGGGACTAGTCTTGGCCCAAGAGACCCAGTACTTC
cdr3_aa: CASSLEGLVLAQETQYF

clone_size: few
d_call: TRBD1
v_call: TRBV11-2
j_call: TRBJ2-3
cdr3_nt: TGTGCCAGCAGCTTAGTAACCGGGACAGGGCTGTCGCATAGAAGCAAGGATACGCAGTATTTT
cdr3_aa: CASSLVTGTGLSHRSKDTQYF

clone_size: .
d_call: .
v_call: TRBV20-1
j_call: TRBJ2-4
cdr3_nt: TGCAGTGCTAGACTAGCCGCCTCTAACATTCAGTACTTC
cdr3_aa: CSARLAASNIQYF

clone_size: many
d_call: .
v_call: TRBV7-9
j_call: TRBJ2-5
cdr3_nt: TGTGCCAGCAGCTTACCCCAGGGGTTGGAGACCCAGTACTTC
cdr3_aa: CASSLPQGLETQYF

clone_size: few
d_call: TRBD2
v_call: TRBV14
j_call: TRBJ2-7
cdr3_nt: TGTGCCAGCAGCCCCGATGGACTAGCGGGAGTGCAGTACTTC
cdr3_aa: CASSPDGLAGVQYF

clone_size: .
d_call: TRBD2
v_call: TRBV5-1
j_call: TRBJ2-3
cdr3_nt: TGCGCCAGCAGCTTCGGAGCGGGGGGGCCGACAGATACGCAGTATTTT
cdr3_aa: CASSFGAGGPTDTQYF

clone_size: few
d_call: .
v_call: TRBV28
j_call: TRBJ1-6
cdr3_nt: TGTGCCAGCAGCCGAGCAGGCAGCTCCTATAATTCACCCCTCCACTTT
cdr3_aa: CASSRAGSSYNSPLHF

clone_size: .
d_call: .
v_call: TRBV28
j_call: TRBJ2-2
cdr3_nt: TGTGCCAGCAGCCGCCCAGGGGTCGGACCGAACACCGGGGAGCTGTTTTTT
cdr3_aa: CASSRPGVGPNTGELFF

clone_size: .
d_call: .
v_call: TRBV6-1
j_call: TRBJ2-3
cdr3_nt: TGTGCCAGCAGCCCCCAGTTGGGGAGAGGAGATACGCAGTATTTT
cdr3_aa: CASSPQLGRGDTQYF

clone_size: .
d_call: TRBD2
v_call: TRBV6-5
j_call: TRBJ2-1
cdr3_nt: TGTGCCAGCAGTTATTGGCGGGGGGTAGATGAGCAGTTCTTC
cdr3_aa: CASSYWRGVDEQFF

clone_size: few
d_call: .
v_call: TRBV5-1
j_call: TRBJ2-3
cdr3_nt: TGCGCCAGCAGCTTGTTAGAAGGACGCACAGATACGCAGTATTTT
cdr3_aa: CASSLLEGRTDTQYF

clone_size: .
d_call: TRBD2
v_call: TRBV12-3/TRBV12-4
j_call: TRBJ2-1
cdr3_nt: TGTGCCAGCACTGAAACGGGACTATCATACAATGAGCAGTTCTTC
cdr3_aa: CASTETGLSYNEQFF

clone_size: .
d_call: TRBD2
v_call: TRBV10-3
j_call: TRBJ2-1
cdr3_nt: TGTGCCATCAGTTCCCTAGCGGGCCTTTCCTACAATGAGCAGTTCTTC
cdr3_aa: CAISSLAGLSYNEQFF

clone_size: few
d_call: .
v_call: TRBV6-5
j_call: TRBJ2-2
cdr3_nt: TGTGCCAGCAGTTATAGGGTTTCCGGGGAGCTGTTTTTT
cdr3_aa: CASSYRVSGELFF

clone_size: many
d_call: .
v_call: TRBV6-4
j_call: TRBJ1-1
cdr3_nt: TGTGCCAGCAGTGCCACAATGAACACTGAAGCTTTCTTT
cdr3_aa: CASSATMNTEAFF

clone_size: .
d_call: .
v_call: TRBV20-1
j_call: TRBJ1-5
cdr3_nt: TGCAGTGCTAGGGAGGGACCGGAACAGCCCCAGCATTTT
cdr3_aa: CSAREGPEQPQHF

clone_size: few
d_call: TRBD1
v_call: TRBV7-9
j_call: TRBJ2-2
cdr3_nt: TGTGCCAGCAGCGTACCGGGACAGCTACTCCCCGGGGAGCTGTTTTTT
cdr3_aa: CASSVPGQLLPGELFF